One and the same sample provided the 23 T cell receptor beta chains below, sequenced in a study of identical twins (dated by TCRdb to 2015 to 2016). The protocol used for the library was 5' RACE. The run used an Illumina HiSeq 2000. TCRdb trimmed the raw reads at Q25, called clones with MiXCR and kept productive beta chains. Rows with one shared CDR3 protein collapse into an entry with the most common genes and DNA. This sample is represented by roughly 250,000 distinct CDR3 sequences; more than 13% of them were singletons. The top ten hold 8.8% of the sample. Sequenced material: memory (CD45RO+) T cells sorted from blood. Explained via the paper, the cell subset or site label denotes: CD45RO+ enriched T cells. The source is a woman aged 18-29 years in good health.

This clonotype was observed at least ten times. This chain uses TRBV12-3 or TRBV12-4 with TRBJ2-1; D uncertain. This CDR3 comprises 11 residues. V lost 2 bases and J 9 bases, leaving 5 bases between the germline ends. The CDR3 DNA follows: TGTGCCAGCAGTTTATTGCTTGAGCAGTTCTTC. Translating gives CASSLLLEQFF.

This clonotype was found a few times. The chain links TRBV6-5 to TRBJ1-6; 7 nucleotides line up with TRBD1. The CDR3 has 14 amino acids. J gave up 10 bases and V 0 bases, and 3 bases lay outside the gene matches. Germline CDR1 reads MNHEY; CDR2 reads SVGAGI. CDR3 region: CASSYSGQLSPLHF. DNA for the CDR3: TGTGCCAGCAGTTACTCGGGACAGTTGTCACCCCTCCACTTT.

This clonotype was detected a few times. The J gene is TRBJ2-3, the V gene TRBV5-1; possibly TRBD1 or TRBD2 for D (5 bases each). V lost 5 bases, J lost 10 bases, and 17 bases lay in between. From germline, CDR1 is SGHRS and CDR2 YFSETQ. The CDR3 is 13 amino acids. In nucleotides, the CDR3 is TGCGCCAGCAGGTTTGGGACCCCCGGATCGCAGTATTTT. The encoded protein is CASRFGTPGSQYF.

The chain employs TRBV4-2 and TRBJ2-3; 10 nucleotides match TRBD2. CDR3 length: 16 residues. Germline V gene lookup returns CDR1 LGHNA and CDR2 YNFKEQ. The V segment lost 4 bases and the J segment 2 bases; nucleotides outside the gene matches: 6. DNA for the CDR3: TGTGCCAGCAGCCCCCAGACTAGCGGGCTCACAGATACGCAGTATTTT. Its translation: CASSPQTSGLTDTQYF.

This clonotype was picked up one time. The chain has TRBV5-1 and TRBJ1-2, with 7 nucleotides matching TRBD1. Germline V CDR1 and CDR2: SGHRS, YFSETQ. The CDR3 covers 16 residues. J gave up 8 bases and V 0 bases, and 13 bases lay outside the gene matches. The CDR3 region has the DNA TGCGCCAGCAGCTTGGGCGCGACAGGGAGAGGTGGAGGCTACACCTTC. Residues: CASSLGATGRGGGYTF.

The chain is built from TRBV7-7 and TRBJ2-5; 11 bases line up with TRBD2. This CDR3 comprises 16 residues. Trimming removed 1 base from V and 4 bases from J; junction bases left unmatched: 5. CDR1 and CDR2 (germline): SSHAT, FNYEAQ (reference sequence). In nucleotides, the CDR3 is TGTGCCAGCAGCTTAGGAACCGGACTAGCGGGAGAGACCCAGTACTTC. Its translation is CASSLGTGLAGETQYF.

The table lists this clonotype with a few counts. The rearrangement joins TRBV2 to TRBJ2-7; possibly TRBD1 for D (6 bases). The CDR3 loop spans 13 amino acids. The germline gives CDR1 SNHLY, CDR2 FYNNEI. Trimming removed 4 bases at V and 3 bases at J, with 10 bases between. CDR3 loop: CASSVKGVYEQYF. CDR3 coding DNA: TGTGCCAGCAGTGTGAAGGGGGTCTACGAGCAGTACTTC.

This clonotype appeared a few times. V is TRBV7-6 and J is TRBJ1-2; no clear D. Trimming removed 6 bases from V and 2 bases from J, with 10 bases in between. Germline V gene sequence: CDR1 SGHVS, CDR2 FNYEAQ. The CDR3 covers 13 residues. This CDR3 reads CASSRDKNYGYTF. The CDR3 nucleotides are TGTGCCAGCAGTCGAGATAAAAACTATGGCTACACCTTC.

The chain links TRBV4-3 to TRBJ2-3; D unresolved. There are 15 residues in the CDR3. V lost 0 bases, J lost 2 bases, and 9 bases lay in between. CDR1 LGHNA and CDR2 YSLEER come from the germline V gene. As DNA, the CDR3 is TGCGCCAGCAGCCAAGATATGCGCTACACAGATACGCAGTATTTT. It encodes CASSQDMRYTDTQYF.

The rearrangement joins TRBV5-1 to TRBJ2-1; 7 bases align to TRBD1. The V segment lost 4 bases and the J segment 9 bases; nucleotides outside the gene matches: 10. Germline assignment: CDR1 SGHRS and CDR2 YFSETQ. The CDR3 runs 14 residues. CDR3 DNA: TGCGCCAGCAGCCTCGGACAGGCTCACACTGAGCAGTTCTTC. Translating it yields CASSLGQAHTEQFF.

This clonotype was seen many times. CDR3 nucleotides: TGTGCCACCACCACCGACCGGAACACTGAAGCTTTCTTT. Encoded protein: CATTTDRNTEAFF. The chain combines TRBV2 with TRBJ1-1; D is ambiguous. The V end lost 10 bases, the J end lost 1 base, and 13 bases lay between the germline ends. Germline V lookup: CDR1 SNHLY, CDR2 FYNNEI. This CDR3 comprises 13 residues. Full variable domain (missing parts from reference TRBV2 and TRBJ1-1): EPEVTQTPSHQVTQMGQEVILRCVPISNHLYFYWYRQILGQKVEFLVSFYNNEISEKSEIFDDQFSVERPDGSNFTLKIRSTKLEDSAMYFCATTTDRNTEAFFGQGTRLTVV.

The CDR3 bases are TGTGCCAGCAGAACCCTAGGGCCGGGGAACACTGAAGCTTTCTTT. Amino acid sequence: CASRTLGPGNTEAFF. The chain combines TRBV11-2 with TRBJ1-1; D not certain. CDR3 length: 15 residues. Between the trimmed V and J ends, which lost 6 bases and 1 base, there was a span of 15 bases. Germline loops: CDR1 SGHAT, CDR2 FQNNGV.

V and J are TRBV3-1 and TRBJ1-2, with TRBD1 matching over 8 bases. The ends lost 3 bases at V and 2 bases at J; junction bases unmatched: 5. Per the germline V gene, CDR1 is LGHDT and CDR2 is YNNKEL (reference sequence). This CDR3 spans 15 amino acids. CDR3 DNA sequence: TGTGCCAGCAGCCACGTTCAGGGGGCGAACTATGGCTACACCTTC. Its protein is CASSHVQGANYGYTF.

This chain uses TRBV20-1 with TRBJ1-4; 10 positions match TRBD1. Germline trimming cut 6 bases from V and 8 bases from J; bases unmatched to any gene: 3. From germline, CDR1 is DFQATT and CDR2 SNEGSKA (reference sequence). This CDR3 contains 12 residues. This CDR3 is CSARQGAEKLFF. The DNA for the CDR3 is TGCAGTGCCAGACAGGGGGCGGAAAAACTGTTTTTT.

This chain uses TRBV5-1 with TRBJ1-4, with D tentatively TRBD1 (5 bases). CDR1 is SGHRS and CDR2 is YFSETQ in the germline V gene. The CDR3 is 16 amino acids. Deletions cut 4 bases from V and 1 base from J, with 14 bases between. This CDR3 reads CASSEGRRGTNEKLFF. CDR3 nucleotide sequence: TGCGCCAGCAGCGAGGGACGGAGGGGAACTAATGAAAAACTGTTTTTT.

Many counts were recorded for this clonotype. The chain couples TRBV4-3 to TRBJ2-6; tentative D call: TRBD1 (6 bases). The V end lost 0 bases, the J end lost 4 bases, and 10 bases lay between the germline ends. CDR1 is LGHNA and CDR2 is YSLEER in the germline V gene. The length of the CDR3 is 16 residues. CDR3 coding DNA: TGCGCCAGCAGCCAAGATCCCGGACAGGGGGCCAACGTCCTGACTTTC. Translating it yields CASSQDPGQGANVLTF.

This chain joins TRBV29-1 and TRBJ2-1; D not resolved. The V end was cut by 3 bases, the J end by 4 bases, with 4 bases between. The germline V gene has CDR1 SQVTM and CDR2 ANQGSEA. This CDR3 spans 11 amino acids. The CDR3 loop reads CSVEKYNEQFF. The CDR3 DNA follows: TGCAGCGTTGAGAAATACAATGAGCAGTTCTTC.

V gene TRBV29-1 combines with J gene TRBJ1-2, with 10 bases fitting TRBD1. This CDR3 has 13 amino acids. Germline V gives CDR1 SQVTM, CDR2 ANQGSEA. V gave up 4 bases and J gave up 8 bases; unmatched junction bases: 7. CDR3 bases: TGCAGCGTTGCCCCGGGACAGGGGTACGGCTACACCTTC. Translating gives CSVAPGQGYGYTF.

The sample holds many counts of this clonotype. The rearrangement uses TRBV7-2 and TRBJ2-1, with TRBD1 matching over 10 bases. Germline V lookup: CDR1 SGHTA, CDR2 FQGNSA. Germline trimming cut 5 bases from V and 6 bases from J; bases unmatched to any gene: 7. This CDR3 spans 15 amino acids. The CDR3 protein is CASSPQGTGVNEQFF. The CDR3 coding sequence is TGTGCCAGCAGCCCACAAGGGACAGGGGTCAATGAGCAGTTCTTC.

CDR3 DNA sequence: TGTGCCATCAGTGTACAGCTAAGCGACTATGGCTACACCTTC. This encodes CAISVQLSDYGYTF. This chain uses TRBV10-3 with TRBJ1-2, with D hard to call. The CDR3 sequence is 14 residues long. The germline V and J ends were trimmed by 4 bases and 3 bases, with 12 bases remaining between them. Germline-derived CDR1 and CDR2 are ENHRY and SYGVKD.

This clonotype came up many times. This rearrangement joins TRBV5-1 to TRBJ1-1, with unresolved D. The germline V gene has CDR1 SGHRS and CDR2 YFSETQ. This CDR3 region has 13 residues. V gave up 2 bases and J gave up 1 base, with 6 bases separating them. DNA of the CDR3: TGCGCCAGCAGCTTCGACCCGAACACTGAAGCTTTCTTT. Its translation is CASSFDPNTEAFF.

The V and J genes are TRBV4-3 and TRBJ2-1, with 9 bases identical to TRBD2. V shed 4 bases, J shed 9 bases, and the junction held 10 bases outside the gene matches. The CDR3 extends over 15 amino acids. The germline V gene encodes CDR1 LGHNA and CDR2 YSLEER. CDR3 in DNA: TGCGCCAGCAGCCTTAGCGGGAGTAGTCAGGGTGAGCAGTTCTTC. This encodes CASSLSGSSQGEQFF.

The chain's CDR3 is CASSPRQINQPQHF. Written as DNA, the CDR3 is TGTGCCAGCAGCCCCCGACAGATCAATCAGCCCCAGCATTTT. The chain combines TRBV27 with TRBJ1-5; maybe TRBD1 (5 bases). The V gene's germline CDR1 is MNHEY and CDR2 SMNVEV (reference sequence). There are 14 residues in the CDR3. Trimming cost V 6 bases and J 3 bases, with 12 bases left between them.